This T cell receptor beta chain is drawn from a study of cytomegalovirus exposure and HLA in healthy donors. The ends lost 2 bases at V and 7 bases at J; junction bases unmatched: 12. The CDR3 length is 18 residues. The germline V gene encodes CDR1 GTSNPN and CDR2 SVGIG (reference sequence). This clone has only a few counts. PCR was performed using 60 Vbeta and 13 Jbeta primers. The data were produced by immunoSEQ multiplex PCR, yet TCRdb's version contains in-frame clones alone and is incomplete. The profile shows roughly 150,000 clones, about three quarters of them singletons. The sample taken for sequencing was PBMCs. V is TRBV30 and J is TRBJ2-2, with 14 bases aligning to TRBD2. This clonotype was sampled from a female donor in good health and CMV-seronegative. This CDR3 reads CAWSLRRTSGGMSGELFF. CDR3 coding DNA: TGTGCCTGGAGTTTAAGGCGGACTAGCGGGGGGATGAGCGGGGAGCTGTTTTTT.